This section outlines one TCR beta chain sequence together with its context. Many counts were recorded for this clonotype. What this receptor recognizes is not known. Qualities for individual bases were not recorded, and no much larger clone is one base off. Trimming removed 1 base from V and 3 bases from J; the gene matches leave 5 bases unexplained. CDR1 and CDR2 were assigned from the germline V gene as SGHRS and YFSETQ. The CDR3 measures 15 amino acids from cysteine to phenylalanine. Just CDR3 DNA is preserved here, 45 bases in frame from base 1. For repertoire sequencing, the TCR beta CDR3 regions were amplified from RNA transcripts. The first round was an RT-PCR using HTBI primers with the Qiagen OneStep RT-PCR kit, and this first round was followed by a second-round multiplex PCR, then size selection and purification. The libraries underwent paired-end sequencing with 100 bp reads on an Illumina HiSeq2000. From the authors' description of their analysis: Reads were processed with SOAPnuke, discarding reads with adapters, uncalled bases, mean Phred below 15, or no exact constant-primer or identifier match. COPE v1.2.5 was used to merge the high-quality paired reads. Each unique nucleotide sequence was treated as a clonotype, and MiTCR v1.1 was used to align the clonotypes to the IMGT TRB V, D and J references. The analysis was limited to V-J combinations with a frequency above 0.0001, which together covered roughly 99% of the repertoires. For each V-J combination, a TCR clonal expansion and chaos score was defined as F50 clonal expansion divided by the chaos observed in the TCRdist matrix. Welch's t-statistics and random forest were used to reduce the features to about twelve V-J combinations, which were then used as input to a naive Bayes classifier. The Morisita-Horn index was used to measure how similar the thyroid and blood repertoires were. TCRdb trimmed public reads at Q25 via fastp, called clones via MiXCR and kept in-frame beta chains. Entries are consolidated by CDR3 protein sequence, retaining the most common genes and DNA. In this record, the V and J calls reflect TCRdb's handling and not the investigators' own analysis. The sample table contains under 350,000 distinct CDR3 sequences; only one count was recorded for roughly 15% of them. Together, the top ten hold about 12% of the sample.

This sample is drawn from a study of Graves' ophthalmopathy and Graves' hyperthyroidism listed by TCRdb under 2018. At the level of the whole study: Peripheral blood was collected at initial diagnosis, before any treatment. The study used signatures of the TCR beta repertoire to tell Graves' ophthalmopathy apart from Graves' hyperthyroidism and to predict which patients would progress to ophthalmopathy. In total, around 130 blood samples were TCR-sequenced: 43 ophthalmopathy, about 75 hyperthyroidism and some 17 hyperthyroidism-to-ophthalmopathy patients. A discovery set of about a hundred patients (roughly 43 ophthalmopathy, under 65 stable hyperthyroidism) was enrolled to explore V-J signatures distinguishing ophthalmopathy from hyperthyroidism. The independent validation cohort included 18 to 20 hyperthyroidism patients plus 17 patients who later progressed from hyperthyroidism to ophthalmopathy. In over 5 hyperthyroidism patients, the T-cell repertoire of thyroid tissue was compared with the T-cell repertoire of blood. After sampling, hyperthyroidism patients received methimazole starting at 30 mg daily, and ophthalmopathy patients received high-dose intravenous methylprednisolone. What the research found in general, with its limitations: In cross-validation, the 13-signature model distinguished ophthalmopathy from stable hyperthyroidism with approximately 90% sensitivity and approximately 81% specificity, while in the test set the corresponding values were approximately 79% and 70%. Sample size was not predetermined statistically, and investigators were not blinded to group allocation. In validation, the model predicted ophthalmopathy progression with 55% to 71% sensitivity and approximately 75% specificity; some twelve predicted patients were CT-confirmed with GO in a median of around 6 months. Most expanded thyroid clonotypes with frequency above 0.001 were also detected in blood, suggesting blood repertoires may reflect the thyroid immune response.

Patients with ophthalmopathy had moderately to severely active disease, with a Clinical Activity Score of 3 or more, a NOSPECS grade of 4 or more, and a disease duration of less than 3 months. Patients were excluded if they had other autoimmune diseases, uncontrolled infections, pregnancy or lactation. Clinical symptoms, serum thyroxine, TRAb, thyroid ultrasound and orbital computed tomography formed the basis of the diagnosis. Ficoll-Paque density gradient centrifugation was used to isolate PBMCs from about 9.4 ml of fresh peripheral blood. Trizol reagent was used to extract the total RNA, and its quality was then checked on an Agilent 2100 Bioanalyzer.

Sequencing was carried out using peripheral blood. This chain is built from TRBV5-1 and TRBJ2-7; TRBD2 matches 9 bases in the middle. The sequence derives from an adult man with Graves' ophthalmopathy. The DNA sequence is given as TGCGCCAGCAGCTTGTCTCAGCGGGAGGACTACGAGCAGTACTTC. This yields the protein CASSLSQREDYEQYF.